The entry that follows covers one TCR beta chain sequence. The sample is drawn from a study of blood T cell repertoires in COVID-19. Overall study context: Collection of acute and convalescent COVID-19 samples took place in the United States, Italy and Spain. T cells, B-cell-depleted T cells, or PBMCs provided the cDNA or gDNA that served as material.

The CDR3 has 14 residues. Germline CDR1 is LNHDA and CDR2 is SQIVND (reference sequence). With 10 bases removed from V and 4 bases from J, the gap between germline ends came to 20 bases. In the study's own analysis: Reference gene primer amplification yielded estimated nucleated cell counts. TCRdb keeps only in-frame clones here, not all; method: immunoSEQ multiplex PCR. That table supplies the V and J calls and clone size; D and trimming were determined from the DNA. Here the sample spans fewer than 40,000 clones, about 74% being singletons. J is TRBJ2-7 and V is TRBV19, with TRBD2 as a possible D gene (6 bases). This TCR came from a man aged 55 to 69 with active COVID-19. Sequencing was performed on peripheral blood. The DNA for the CDR3 is TGTGCCACCCCGCGGGGAAGGTACCGGTACGAGCAGTACTTC. Protein: CATPRGRYRYEQYF.